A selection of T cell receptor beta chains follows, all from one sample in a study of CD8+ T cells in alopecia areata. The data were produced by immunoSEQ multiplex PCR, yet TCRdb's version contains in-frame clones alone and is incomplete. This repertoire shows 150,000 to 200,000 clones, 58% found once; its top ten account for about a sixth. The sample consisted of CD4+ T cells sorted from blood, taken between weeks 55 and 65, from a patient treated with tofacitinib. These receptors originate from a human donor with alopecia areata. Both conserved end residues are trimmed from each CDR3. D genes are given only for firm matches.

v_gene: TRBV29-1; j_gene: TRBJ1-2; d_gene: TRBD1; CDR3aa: SVSGQGFNYGYT
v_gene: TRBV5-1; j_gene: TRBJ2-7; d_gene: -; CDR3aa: ASRLTVVTYEQY
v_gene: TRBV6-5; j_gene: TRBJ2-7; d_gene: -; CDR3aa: ASSSPGRGAYEQY
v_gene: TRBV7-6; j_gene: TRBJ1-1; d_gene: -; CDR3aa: ASSFTPGLGTQAEAF
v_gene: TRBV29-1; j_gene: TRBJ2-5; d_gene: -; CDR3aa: SVESTQETQY
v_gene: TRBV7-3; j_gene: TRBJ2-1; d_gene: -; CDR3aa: ASSLTAGYGNEQF
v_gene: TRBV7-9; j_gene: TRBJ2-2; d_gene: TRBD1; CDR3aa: ASSLEQGAGGELF
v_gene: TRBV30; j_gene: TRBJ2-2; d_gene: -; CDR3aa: AWNRNTGELF
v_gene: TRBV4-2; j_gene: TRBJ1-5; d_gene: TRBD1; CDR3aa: ASSQGTGEQPQH
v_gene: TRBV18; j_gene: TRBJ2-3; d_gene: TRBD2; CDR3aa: ASSLTSEGDTQY
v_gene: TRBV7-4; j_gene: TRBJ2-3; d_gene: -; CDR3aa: ASSYLAGTDTQY
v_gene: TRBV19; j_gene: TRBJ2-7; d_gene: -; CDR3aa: ASSIDHRSEQY
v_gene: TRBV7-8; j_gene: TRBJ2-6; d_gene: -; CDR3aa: ASPPFTGSPSGANVLT
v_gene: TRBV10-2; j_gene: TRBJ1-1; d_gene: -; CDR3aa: ASSTNRDTEGAF
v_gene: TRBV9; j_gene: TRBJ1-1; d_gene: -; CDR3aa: ASSPLTENTEAF
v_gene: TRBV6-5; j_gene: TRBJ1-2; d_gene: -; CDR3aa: ASSEGYGYT
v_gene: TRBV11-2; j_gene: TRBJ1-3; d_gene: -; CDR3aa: ASSAPGRRLTAGNTIY
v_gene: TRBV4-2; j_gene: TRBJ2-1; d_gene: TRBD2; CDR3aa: ASSQDGRGGNEQF
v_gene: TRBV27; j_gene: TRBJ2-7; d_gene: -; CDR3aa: ASRGGNFAYEQY
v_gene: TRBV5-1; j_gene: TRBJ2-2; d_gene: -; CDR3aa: ASSPWGQNTGELF
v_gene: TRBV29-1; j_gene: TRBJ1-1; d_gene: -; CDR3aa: SVRSDRNTEAF
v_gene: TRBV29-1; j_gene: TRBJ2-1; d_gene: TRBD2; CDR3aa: SVNDWGGLSYNEQF
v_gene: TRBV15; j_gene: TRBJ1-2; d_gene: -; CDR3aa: ATSRDWASRSGGYT